Listed below are T cell receptor beta chains from one sample, sequenced in a study of T-cell memory formation after mild COVID-19. One entry per CDR3 protein, called by TCRdb with MiXCR from the 5' RACE reads. The table records around 310,000 distinct CDR3 sequences, about 15% of them present only once. The sample was PBMCs or a T cell subset sorted from them (not recorded which). The receptors derive from a man in his late teens or twenties who had mild COVID-19 (a few samples of this study predate the infection). Cell type and time point are not known. The CDR3 runs from the conserved cysteine through the conserved F or W. The D gene is left open where the match is weak. Size is omitted from some rows. Given values are once, few, many or a class for expanded clones.

CDR3 DNA: TGTGCCGCTTCCGAGGGGGGAAACACCATATATTTT
CDR3 protein: CAASEGGNTIYF
clone size: few
J gene: TRBJ1-3
D gene: NA
V gene: TRBV10-3

CDR3 DNA: TGCGCCAGCAGCGCTCAGGGGGCCCAAGAGACCCAGTACTTC
CDR3 protein: CASSAQGAQETQYF
clone size: many
J gene: TRBJ2-5
D gene: TRBD1
V gene: TRBV5-1

CDR3 DNA: TGTGCCAGTAGGCTAGCGGGGGCCTCCAATGAGCAGTTCTTC
CDR3 protein: CASRLAGASNEQFF
clone size: NA
J gene: TRBJ2-1
D gene: TRBD2
V gene: TRBV19

CDR3 DNA: TGTGCCAGCACTTTGGACAGGGGGGGCACCGGGGAGCTGTTTTTT
CDR3 protein: CASTLDRGGTGELFF
clone size: NA
J gene: TRBJ2-2
D gene: TRBD1
V gene: TRBV6-5

CDR3 DNA: TGCGCCAGCAGCTCAGCCCGGTCAGATACGCAGTATTTT
CDR3 protein: CASSSARSDTQYF
clone size: few
J gene: TRBJ2-3
D gene: NA
V gene: TRBV5-1

CDR3 DNA: TGCGCCAGCCCCGACGACCGGGGGACGAAGGAAAACATTCAGTACTTC
CDR3 protein: CASPDDRGTKENIQYF
clone size: NA
J gene: TRBJ2-4
D gene: NA
V gene: TRBV23-1

CDR3 DNA: TGTGCCTGGGAGGACAGGAGTTCCTCCTACGAGCAGTACTTC
CDR3 protein: CAWEDRSSSYEQYF
clone size: NA
J gene: TRBJ2-7
D gene: TRBD1
V gene: TRBV30

CDR3 DNA: TGCAGTGCTAGAACGACGGAGACCCAGTACTTC
CDR3 protein: CSARTTETQYF
clone size: NA
J gene: TRBJ2-5
D gene: NA
V gene: TRBV20-1

CDR3 DNA: TGCGCCAGCAGCTCGACAGGGCCACCCCAAGAGACCCAGTACTTC
CDR3 protein: CASSSTGPPQETQYF
clone size: NA
J gene: TRBJ2-5
D gene: TRBD1
V gene: TRBV5-1

CDR3 DNA: TGTGCCAGTAGCCACCTCGATACCCGCACGGAGACCCAGTACTTC
CDR3 protein: CASSHLDTRTETQYF
clone size: NA
J gene: TRBJ2-5
D gene: NA
V gene: TRBV19

CDR3 DNA: TGTGCCAGCAGTCCCGGGGGGCGGAAGACCCAGTACTTC
CDR3 protein: CASSPGGRKTQYF
clone size: few
J gene: TRBJ2-5
D gene: NA
V gene: TRBV25-1

CDR3 DNA: TGTGCCAGCACCATGGCCCCTGGACAGGGTCGCGATACGCAGTATTTT
CDR3 protein: CASTMAPGQGRDTQYF
clone size: many
J gene: TRBJ2-3
D gene: TRBD1
V gene: TRBV7-2

CDR3 DNA: TGTGCCAGCAGTTTAGGGGACCTGACGGTAGAGACCCAGTACTTC
CDR3 protein: CASSLGDLTVETQYF
clone size: NA
J gene: TRBJ2-5
D gene: NA
V gene: TRBV28

CDR3 DNA: TGCGCCAGCAGCCAAGAAGATGGTGGGAACACTGAAGCTTTCTTT
CDR3 protein: CASSQEDGGNTEAFF
clone size: many
J gene: TRBJ1-1
D gene: NA
V gene: TRBV4-1

CDR3 DNA: TGTGCCAGCAGCTTAGGGGGCGGATACACTGAAGCTTTCTTT
CDR3 protein: CASSLGGGYTEAFF
clone size: few
J gene: TRBJ1-1
D gene: NA
V gene: TRBV7-3

CDR3 DNA: TGTGCCAGCAGTTACGACAGTGCGAAATCACCCCTCCACTTT
CDR3 protein: CASSYDSAKSPLHF
clone size: few
J gene: TRBJ1-6
D gene: NA
V gene: TRBV6-5

CDR3 DNA: TGTGCCAGCTCACCCGGGTTGCACGAGCAGTACTTC
CDR3 protein: CASSPGLHEQYF
clone size: once
J gene: TRBJ2-7
D gene: NA
V gene: TRBV18

CDR3 DNA: TGTGCCAGCAGCTCAGGGGTCACCAACAATGAGCAGTTCTTC
CDR3 protein: CASSSGVTNNEQFF
clone size: NA
J gene: TRBJ2-1
D gene: NA
V gene: TRBV7-3

CDR3 DNA: TGTGCCAGCAGTTTATCGGGGACAGGGCTCTACAATGAGCAGTTCTTC
CDR3 protein: CASSLSGTGLYNEQFF
clone size: once
J gene: TRBJ2-1
D gene: TRBD1
V gene: TRBV27

CDR3 DNA: TGTGCCAGCAGCCCCCGGGGGGGGCCTGGAGAGACCCAGTACTTC
CDR3 protein: CASSPRGGPGETQYF
clone size: NA
J gene: TRBJ2-5
D gene: TRBD2
V gene: TRBV4-2

CDR3 DNA: TGTGCCAGCAGTTACGCGCGGAATGAGCAGTTCTTC
CDR3 protein: CASSYARNEQFF
clone size: NA
J gene: TRBJ2-1
D gene: NA
V gene: TRBV6-2/TRBV6-3

CDR3 DNA: TGTGCCAGCAGTTCCAGCGGGACCTACAATGAGCAGTTCTTC
CDR3 protein: CASSSSGTYNEQFF
clone size: NA
J gene: TRBJ2-1
D gene: TRBD2
V gene: TRBV6-2/TRBV6-3

CDR3 DNA: TGCGCCAGCAGCTACCCGGACAGATCGAGCACAGATACGCAGTATTTT
CDR3 protein: CASSYPDRSSTDTQYF
clone size: NA
J gene: TRBJ2-3
D gene: NA
V gene: TRBV5-1

CDR3 DNA: TGCGCCAGCAGCCAAGATTTGGGGACACCGGCTTACAATGAGCAGTTCTTC
CDR3 protein: CASSQDLGTPAYNEQFF
clone size: NA
J gene: TRBJ2-1
D gene: NA
V gene: TRBV4-3